Listed below are T cell receptor beta chains from one sample, sequenced in a study of a mutant IDH1 vaccine in newly diagnosed glioma. The protocol was immunoSEQ multiplex PCR, while the TCRdb copy is restricted to in-frame clones and leaves out a portion. The data hold 100,000 to 150,000 clones, with around 80% observed a single time. These receptors lack a known antigen. This specimen consisted of PBMCs, obtained from a glioma patient whose treatment included an IDH1 peptide vaccine. All receptors come from a man aged 40-55 years with glioma. CDR3s include the opening cysteine and the closing phenylalanine or tryptophan. A D gene is named only where the DNA matches it firmly. Clone size, where shown, is once, few, many, or a class for clones that have expanded.

V	J	D	size	CDR3	DNA
TRBV9	TRBJ2-1	TRBD2	NA	CASSVGTSGNEQFF	TGTGCCAGCAGCGTGGGGACTAGCGGGAATGAGCAGTTCTTC
TRBV11-2	TRBJ1-6	NA	NA	CASSSGRGGNSPLHF	TGTGCCAGCAGCTCGGGTCGGGGGGGGAATTCACCCCTCCACTTT
TRBV18	TRBJ2-7	NA	NA	CASSPGGQSYEQYF	TGTGCCAGCTCACCCGGGGGCCAGTCCTACGAGCAGTACTTC
TRBV9	TRBJ2-3	NA	NA	CASSHGALSTDTQYF	TGTGCCAGCAGCCATGGGGCTCTGAGCACAGATACGCAGTATTTT
TRBV19	TRBJ1-1	NA	NA	CASSTEGQYTEAFF	TGTGCCAGTAGTACGGAAGGACAGTACACTGAAGCTTTCTTT
TRBV7-2	TRBJ2-7	NA	once	CASSIPSSYEQYF	TGTGCCAGCAGCATACCGAGCTCCTACGAGCAGTACTTC
TRBV29-1	TRBJ1-3	TRBD1	NA	CSVEADRVPGNTIYF	TGCAGCGTTGAAGCGGACAGGGTACCTGGAAACACCATATATTTT
TRBV9	TRBJ2-2	TRBD2	once	CASSVGRGGLAGITGELFF	TGTGCCAGCAGCGTAGGGCGAGGGGGACTAGCGGGGATCACCGGGGAGCTGTTTTTT
TRBV7-9	TRBJ2-7	TRBD1	NA	CASSKGRGRGSSYEQYF	TGTGCCAGCAGCAAAGGCAGGGGCAGGGGGAGCTCCTACGAGCAGTACTTC
TRBV2	TRBJ2-5	NA	few	CASSGTGQTQYF	TGTGCCAGCAGTGGGACGGGCCAGACCCAGTACTTC
TRBV19	TRBJ1-2	NA	NA	CASSMGLGYGYTF	TGTGCCAGTAGTATGGGTCTGGGCTATGGCTACACCTTC
TRBV7-2	TRBJ1-5	NA	NA	CASSLDGSRPNQPQHF	TGTGCCAGCAGCTTAGATGGCAGTCGCCCGAATCAGCCCCAGCATTTT
TRBV2	TRBJ2-3	NA	NA	CARAPASPLSTDTQYF	TGTGCCAGGGCCCCGGCTAGCCCTCTTAGCACAGATACGCAGTATTTT
TRBV18	TRBJ1-5	NA	NA	CASSTAGNQPQHF	TGTGCCAGCTCAACAGCCGGGAATCAGCCCCAGCATTTT
TRBV19	TRBJ2-7	TRBD1	NA	CASGQGGSYEQYF	TGTGCCAGCGGACAGGGGGGTTCCTACGAGCAGTACTTC
TRBV7-9	TRBJ2-3	TRBD2	NA	CASSSSGNPRDTQYF	TGTGCCAGCAGCTCTAGCGGGAACCCCAGAGATACGCAGTATTTT
TRBV11-2	TRBJ2-7	TRBD2	NA	CASSFGTSGVSSYEQYF	TGTGCCAGCAGCTTCGGGACTAGCGGGGTCAGCTCCTACGAGCAGTACTTC
TRBV7-8	TRBJ1-4	NA	NA	CASSLVGTRNEKLFF	TGTGCCAGCAGCTTAGTTGGGACACGTAATGAAAAACTGTTTTTT
TRBV14	TRBJ1-1	NA	few	CASSQGTGTEAFF	TGTGCCAGCAGCCAGGGGACGGGCACTGAAGCTTTCTTT
TRBV4-3	TRBJ1-1	NA	NA	CASSQDQGNTEAFF	TGCGCCAGCAGCCAAGATCAGGGTAACACTGAAGCTTTCTTT
TRBV5-1	TRBJ2-1	NA	NA	CASSLEEGGGNEQFF	TGCGCCAGCAGCTTGGAGGAGGGGGGAGGGAATGAGCAGTTCTTC
TRBV12-2	TRBJ2-1	NA	NA	CASRLGRVNQRNEQFF	TGTGCAAGTCGCTTAGGACGGGTCAACCAAAGGAATGAGCAGTTCTTC
TRBV10-1	TRBJ2-5	TRBD2	NA	CASSESTAQRGEGLWGQETQYF	TGCGCCAGCAGTGAGTCAACAGCCCAGCGGGGTGAAGGATTGTGGGGCCAAGAGACCCAGTACTTC
TRBV19	TRBJ1-2	NA	many	CASSPDRFSLYGYTF	TGTGCCAGTAGTCCCGACAGGTTCTCCCTCTATGGCTACACCTTC
TRBV6-5	TRBJ2-5	TRBD2	NA	CASSTGGGVQTQYF	TGTGCCAGCAGTACGGGGGGAGGGGTGCAGACCCAGTACTTC
TRBV30	TRBJ1-5	TRBD1	NA	CAWSVYRGNSNQPQHF	TGTGCCTGGAGTGTATACAGGGGAAATAGCAATCAGCCCCAGCATTTT
TRBV2	TRBJ1-1	NA	NA	CASSELTGLNTEAFF	TGTGCCAGCAGTGAATTGACGGGATTGAACACTGAAGCTTTCTTT
TRBV4-2	TRBJ2-7	NA	NA	CASSQQGSYEQYF	TGTGCCAGCAGCCAGCAGGGTTCCTACGAGCAGTACTTC
TRBV4-1	TRBJ2-1	TRBD2	NA	CASSPISGSAYNEQFF	TGCGCCAGCAGCCCAATTAGCGGGAGCGCCTACAATGAGCAGTTCTTC
TRBV7-3	TRBJ1-1	NA	NA	CASSREASTTEAFF	TGTGCCAGCAGCCGAGAGGCGAGTACCACTGAAGCTTTCTTT
TRBV6-5	TRBJ1-5	NA	NA	CASSTHGADQPQHF	TGTGCCAGCAGTACCCATGGCGCGGATCAGCCCCAGCATTTT
TRBV7-2	TRBJ2-2	TRBD1	NA	CASSQDRRANTGELFF	TGTGCCAGCAGCCAGGACAGGCGGGCAAACACCGGGGAGCTGTTTTTT
TRBV15	TRBJ1-1	NA	many	CATSRDMAGNTEAFF	TGTGCCACCAGCAGAGATATGGCGGGAAACACTGAAGCTTTCTTT
TRBV11-2	TRBJ1-4	NA	NA	CASSLDRQGREKLFF	TGTGCCAGCAGCTTAGATCGGCAGGGGCGGGAAAAACTGTTTTTT
TRBV11-2	TRBJ2-7	TRBD1	NA	CASSISGGTGGEYEQYF	TGTGCCAGCAGTATCTCCGGCGGGACAGGGGGGGAATACGAGCAGTACTTC
TRBV7-2	TRBJ1-1	NA	NA	CASSRLRGGTEAFF	TGCGCCAGCAGCCGACTAAGGGGGGGCACTGAAGCTTTCTTT
TRBV5-4	TRBJ2-5	NA	once	CASSLGSTQETQYF	TGTGCCAGCAGCTTGGGTAGTACACAGGAGACCCAGTACTTC
TRBV7-2	TRBJ2-1	NA	NA	CASRRAGSSYNEQFF	TGTGCCAGCAGGAGGGCAGGTAGCTCCTACAATGAGCAGTTCTTC
TRBV18	TRBJ2-1	NA	NA	CASSPITGPGSYNEQFF	TGTGCCAGCTCACCAATTACGGGGCCAGGCTCCTACAATGAGCAGTTCTTC
TRBV29-1	TRBJ1-4	NA	NA	CSVLPGTSEKLFF	TGCAGCGTGTTACCCGGGACCAGCGAAAAACTGTTTTTT
TRBV13	TRBJ2-1	TRBD1	NA	CASSFHRDRNLEQFF	TGTGCCAGCAGCTTTCACCGGGACAGGAACCTAGAGCAGTTCTTC
TRBV6-5	TRBJ2-5	TRBD2	NA	CASSFRTSGREKTQYF	TGTGCCAGCAGTTTCCGGACTAGCGGGAGAGAAAAGACCCAGTACTTC
TRBV7-8	TRBJ1-3	NA	NA	CASSLAGPGNTIYF	TGTGCCAGCAGCTTAGCGGGACCCGGAAACACCATATATTTT
TRBV19	TRBJ1-4	TRBD1	NA	CASSARDSSATNEKLFF	TGTGCCAGTAGTGCAAGGGACAGCTCTGCAACTAATGAAAAACTGTTTTTT
TRBV30	TRBJ1-1	NA	few	CACPPGEGYTEAFF	TGTGCCTGCCCGCCGGGGGAAGGGTACACTGAAGCTTTCTTT
TRBV5-6	TRBJ1-3	NA	NA	CASSLFRAFYSGNTIYF	TGTGCCAGCAGCTTGTTCCGAGCGTTTTACTCTGGAAACACCATATATTTT
TRBV10-3	TRBJ2-1	NA	NA	CAISPTGGWGQFF	TGTGCCATCAGTCCCACCGGGGGATGGGGGCAGTTCTTC
TRBV28	TRBJ1-3	NA	NA	CASSYGTTSGNTIYF	TGTGCCAGCAGCTATGGGACAACGTCTGGAAACACCATATATTTT